This TCR beta chain is drawn from a study of cytomegalovirus exposure and HLA in healthy donors. Looking at the study overall: The 120 validation repertoires matched the roughly 630 first-cohort repertoires in platform, a later analysis reported. Broader study findings: First-cohort TCR clusters were later found to tend to co-occur in the approximately 110 validation repertoires. A few CMV-associated chains proved CMV antigen-specific in vitro. It was 160 or so TCR beta chains that were listed as cytomegalovirus-associated.

The data were produced by immunoSEQ multiplex PCR, yet TCRdb's version contains in-frame clones alone and is incomplete. The sample holds 180,000 or so clones, roughly 86% seen once. Trimming left V 4 bases short and J 5 bases short, with 11 bases between. The germline gives CDR1 LGHNA, CDR2 YSLEER. The CDR3 loop spans 13 amino acids. This clone was counted between two and nine times. What it binds is not known. This CDR3 is also generated by other DNA sequences in the sample. The specimen sequenced was PBMCs. The receptor was derived from a man younger than 40 in good health and CMV-seropositive. V usage is TRBV4-3 and J usage is TRBJ1-2; D is ambiguous. This CDR3 reads CASSRGAGYGYTF. The CDR3 nucleotides are TGCGCCAGCAGCCGAGGCGCGGGGTATGGCTACACCTTC.